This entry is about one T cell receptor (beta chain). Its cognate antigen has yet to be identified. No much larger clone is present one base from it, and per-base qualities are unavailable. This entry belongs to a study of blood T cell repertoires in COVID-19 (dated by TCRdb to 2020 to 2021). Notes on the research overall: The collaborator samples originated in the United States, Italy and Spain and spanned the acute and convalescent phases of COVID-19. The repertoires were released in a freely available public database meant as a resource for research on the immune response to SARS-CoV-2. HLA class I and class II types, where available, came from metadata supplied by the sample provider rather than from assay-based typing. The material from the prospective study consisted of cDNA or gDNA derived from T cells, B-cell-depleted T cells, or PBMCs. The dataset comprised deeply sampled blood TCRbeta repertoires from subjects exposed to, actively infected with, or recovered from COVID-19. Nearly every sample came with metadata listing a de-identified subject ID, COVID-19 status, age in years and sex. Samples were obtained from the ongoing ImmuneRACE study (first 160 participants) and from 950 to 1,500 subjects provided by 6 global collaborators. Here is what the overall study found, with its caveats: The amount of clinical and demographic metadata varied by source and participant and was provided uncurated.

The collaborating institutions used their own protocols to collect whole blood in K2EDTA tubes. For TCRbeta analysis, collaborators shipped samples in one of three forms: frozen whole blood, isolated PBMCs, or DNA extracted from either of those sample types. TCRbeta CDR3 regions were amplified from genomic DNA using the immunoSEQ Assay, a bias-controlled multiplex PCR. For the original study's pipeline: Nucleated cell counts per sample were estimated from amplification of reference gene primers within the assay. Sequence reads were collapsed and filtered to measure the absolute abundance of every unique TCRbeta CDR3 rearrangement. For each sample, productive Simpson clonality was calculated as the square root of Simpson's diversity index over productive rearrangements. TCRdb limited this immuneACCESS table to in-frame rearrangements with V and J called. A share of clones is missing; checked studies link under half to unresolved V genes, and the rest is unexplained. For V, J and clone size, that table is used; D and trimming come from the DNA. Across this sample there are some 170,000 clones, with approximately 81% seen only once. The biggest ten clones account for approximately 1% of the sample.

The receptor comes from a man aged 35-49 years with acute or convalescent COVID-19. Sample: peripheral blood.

The DNA sequence is as follows: TGTGCCAGCAGTGAACTAGGGGGCAATCAGCCCCAGCATTTT. Protein translation: CASSELGGNQPQHF. The chain is encoded by TRBV25-1 joined to TRBJ1-5, and possibly TRBD1, on 5 matching bases. According to the germline V gene, CDR1 reads MGHDK and CDR2 reads SYGVNS. The CDR3 spans 14 residues, from the cysteine through the phenylalanine. Only CDR3 DNA is held: 42 bases, read in frame from base 1. The junction carries 7 bases between V and J, which are trimmed by 2 bases and 2 bases respectively. The CDR3 plus the reference TRBV25-1 and TRBJ1-5 genes for the other parts give the full variable domain: EADIYQTPRYLVIGTGKKITLECSQTMGHDKMYWYQQDPGMELHLIHYSYGVNSTEKGDLSSESTVSRIRTEHFPLTLESARPSHTSQYLCASSELGGNQPQHFGDGTRLSIL.